This TCR beta chain was captured in a study of CD8 T cells in Susac syndrome. Germline-derived CDR1 and CDR2 are SGHNT and YYREEE (reference sequence). Trimming removed 2 bases from V and 8 bases from J, with 4 bases in between. The CDR3 is made up of 11 amino acids. Random hexamers were used to reverse transcribe the RNA input (about 0.45 to 1 ug). TCRdb reprocessed the immunoSEQ multiplex PCR reads with MiXCR, giving one entry per CDR3 protein. The data hold 77,000 or so distinct CDR3 sequences, with around 93% observed a single time. The clonotype comes from a human donor with Susac syndrome. What was sequenced was CD4+ T cells from PBMCs. J is TRBJ2-2 and V is TRBV5-4; D not resolved. The CDR3 coding sequence is TGTGCCAGCAGCTTTAGAGGGGAGCTGTTTTTT. Translating it yields CASSFRGELFF.